The 21 T cell receptor beta chains below all came from one sample that was sequenced in a study of blood T cell repertoires in COVID-19. The data were produced by immunoSEQ multiplex PCR, yet TCRdb's version contains in-frame clones alone and is incomplete. The sample contains roughly 300,000 clones, just over 85% of which appear only once. Source material: PBMCs or T cells enriched from blood (not recorded which). The source of these receptors is a young man who had recovered from COVID-19.

This chain links TRBV29-1 with TRBJ2-2; TRBD1 agrees at 10 bases. CDR3 length: 15 residues. The V gene end was trimmed by 4 bases and the J gene end by 5 bases; junction bases not matched to a gene: 7. The germline CDR1 and CDR2 sequences are SQVTM and ANQGSEA. The CDR3 loop is CSVGGTGERTGELFF. The CDR3, as DNA: TGCAGCGTTGGGGGGACAGGGGAAAGGACCGGGGAGCTGTTTTTT.

CDR3 bases: TGCGCCATCTACGGACAGAGGACCCCCTACGAGCAGTACTTC. This translates into CAIYGQRTPYEQYF. V gene TRBV23-1 combines with J gene TRBJ2-7; weak D call: TRBD1 (6 bases). TRBV23-1 is annotated as an ORF whose role is uncertain. Trimming took 10 bases from V and 2 from J, leaving 18 bases between them. This CDR3 region has 14 residues.

The chain joins TRBV7-2 to TRBJ2-1, with TRBD2 matching over 8 bases. Trimming cost V 4 bases and J 5 bases; bases outside gene matches: 4. Germline CDR1 and CDR2: SGHTA and FQGNSA. This CDR3 is built from 14 residues. CDR3 in amino acids: CASSSGLANNEQFF. The CDR3 bases are TGTGCCAGCAGCTCCGGACTAGCCAACAATGAGCAGTTCTTC.

The CDR3 reads CASSEVPRVTEAFF. CDR3 bases: TGTGCCAGCAGTGAGGTCCCCCGGGTGACTGAAGCTTTCTTT. The chain uses TRBV2 and TRBJ1-1, with D uncertain. Germline CDR1 SNHLY, CDR2 FYNNEI. The V and J ends lost 3 bases and 5 bases respectively, with 13 bases between them. The CDR3 extends over 14 amino acids.

J is TRBJ1-5 and V is TRBV28, with TRBD1 matching over 7 bases. CDR3 length equals 16 residues. V lost 4 bases to trimming and J lost 0 bases; unmatched junction nucleotides: 6. Germline-derived CDR1 and CDR2 are MDHEN and SYDVKM. The CDR3 reads CASSSHRGYSNQPQHF. The CDR3 DNA follows: TGTGCCAGCAGTTCGCACAGGGGCTATAGCAATCAGCCCCAGCATTTT.

CDR3 DNA: TGTGCCAGCAGCATGGGGCAGGGGGGATATGGCTACACCTTC. Translation gives CASSMGQGGYGYTF. The V gene is TRBV2, the J gene TRBJ1-2; the match to TRBD1 covers 7 bases. The V segment lost 6 bases and the J segment 5 bases; nucleotides outside the gene matches: 9. Germline V gene sequence: CDR1 SNHLY, CDR2 FYNNEI. This CDR3 comprises 14 residues.

The V and J genes are TRBV28 and TRBJ1-4; D possibly corresponds to TRBD1 (6 bases). V was pared by 6 bases and J by 12 bases, with 14 bases between. The CDR3 loop spans 12 amino acids. The germline CDR1 and CDR2 sequences are MDHEN and SYDVKM. CDR3 DNA sequence: TGTGCCAGCAGCCTACCACAGGGAGAACTGTTTTTT. Amino acids: CASSLPQGELFF.

The V call is TRBV4-1, the J call TRBJ2-3; no firm D call. V lost 0 bases, J lost 2 bases, and 15 bases lay in between. CDR3 length: 17 amino acids. Germline loops: CDR1 MGHRA, CDR2 YSYEKL. CDR3 nucleotide sequence: TGCGCCAGCAGCCAAGAAAGGAACAGCTTCCTCACAGATACGCAGTATTTT. Protein: CASSQERNSFLTDTQYF.

The rearrangement uses TRBV27 and TRBJ1-1, with 7 bases lining up with TRBD1. The CDR3 contains 13 residues. The germline V gene encodes CDR1 MNHEY and CDR2 SMNVEV (reference sequence). J lost 5 bases, V lost 4 bases, and 4 bases had no gene match. CDR3 nucleotides: TGTGCCAGCAGTTCCAGGGGGTGGACTGAAGCTTTCTTT. This codes for CASSSRGWTEAFF.

This CDR3 reads CASSVSGTYEQYF. The CDR3 DNA sequence: TGTGCCAGCAGTGTAAGCGGGACCTACGAGCAGTACTTC. The V and J genes are TRBV25-1 and TRBJ2-7; the match to TRBD2 covers 7 bases. Germline lookup yields CDR1 MGHDK and CDR2 SYGVNS. This CDR3 has 13 residues. V lost 4 bases, J lost 2 bases, and 2 bases stayed unmatched.

This chain uses TRBV2 with TRBJ1-2; possible D gene TRBD1, 5 bases. Germline CDR1 is SNHLY and CDR2 is FYNNEI. V was trimmed by 4 bases and J by 8 bases, leaving 8 bases between them. The CDR3 totals 11 residues. CDR3 DNA sequence: TGTGCCAGCAGTGGACAGACGGGCTACACCTTC. Encoded protein: CASSGQTGYTF.

The chain combines TRBV5-6 with TRBJ2-1, with a weak D call TRBD1 (7 bases). CDR1 is SGHDT and CDR2 is YYEEEE in the germline V gene. There are 14 residues in the CDR3. The V gene lost 2 bases and the J gene lost 7 bases, with 13 bases spanning the gap. The CDR3 here is CASSFRAGGNEQFF. The CDR3 bases are TGTGCCAGCAGCTTTCGGGCAGGGGGGAATGAGCAGTTCTTC.

The chain joins TRBV9 to TRBJ2-5, with D perhaps TRBD2 (7 bases). The CDR3 length is 15 residues. The V end lost 5 bases, the J end lost 2 bases, and 16 bases lay between the germline ends. Germline lookup yields CDR1 SGDLS and CDR2 YYNGEE. Here the CDR3 DNA reads TGTGCCAGCAGGGTGGGAGGGGGGGGGCAAGAGACCCAGTACTTC. Translated, it gives CASRVGGGGQETQYF.

This chain joins TRBV7-2 and TRBJ2-3; maybe TRBD1 (5 bases). The CDR3 is 14 amino acids. V shed 5 bases and J shed 1 base, with 10 bases lying between them. Per the germline V gene, CDR1 is SGHTA and CDR2 is FQGNSA. The CDR3 nucleotides read TGTGCCAGCAGCCCGTCCAGGGGCACAGATACGCAGTATTTT. This sequence encodes CASSPSRGTDTQYF.

The chain employs TRBV10-1 and TRBJ2-6; tentatively, D is TRBD1 (6 bases). Trimming left V 3 bases short and J 2 bases short, with 8 bases between. Germline loops: CDR1 WNHNN, CDR2 SYGVQD (reference sequence). The CDR3 loop spans 15 amino acids. CDR3 DNA sequence: TGCGCCAGCAGTGATGGGGGCGCTGGGGCCAACGTCCTGACTTTC. Its protein is CASSDGGAGANVLTF.

The chain employs TRBV7-2 and TRBJ1-5; 7 bases are shared with TRBD1. The V and J ends lost 1 base and 5 bases, in that order; junction bases with no gene match: 5. The CDR3 has 15 residues. Germline V gene lookup returns CDR1 SGHTA and CDR2 FQGNSA. CDR3 sequence: CASSLGQGRHQPQHF. The DNA for the CDR3 is TGTGCCAGCAGCTTAGGACAGGGTAGACATCAGCCCCAGCATTTT.

This clone was observed a handful of times. The V gene is TRBV6-2 or TRBV6-3, the J gene TRBJ1-2; D gene ambiguous. V was pared by 4 bases and J by 6 bases, with 12 bases between. CDR3 length equals 13 residues. Germline V lookup: CDR1 MNHEY, CDR2 SVGEGT. CDR3 nucleotide sequence: TGTGCCAGCAGTTTACTTATCGGTGATGGCTACACCTTC. Translation: CASSLLIGDGYTF.

This clone came up many times. The same CDR3 arises from other DNA sequences in this sample as well. The chain recombines TRBV5-1 with TRBJ1-1, with D possibly matching TRBD1 (6 bases). Trimming left V 4 bases short and J 3 bases short, with 13 bases between. The CDR3 is made up of 14 amino acids. Germline-derived CDR1 and CDR2 are SGHRS and YFSETQ. CDR3 region: CASSLAGGYTEAFF. CDR3 nucleotides: TGCGCCAGCAGCCTTGCGGGGGGCTACACTGAAGCTTTCTTT.

The chain employs TRBV20-1 and TRBJ2-1; 11 bases are shared with TRBD2. Unmatched junction bases numbered 6, after V lost 3 bases and J lost 5 bases. Germline V CDR1 and CDR2: DFQATT, SNEGSKA (reference sequence). The CDR3 covers 15 residues. This chain's CDR3 is CSASVGGLADNEQFF. CDR3 coding DNA: TGCAGTGCTAGTGTAGGGGGACTAGCGGACAATGAGCAGTTCTTC.

The CDR3 reads CASSPRDRGFGYTF. The CDR3 nucleotides read TGTGCCAGCTCACCCAGAGACAGGGGCTTTGGCTACACCTTC. The chain joins TRBV18 to TRBJ1-2, with TRBD1 matching 8 bases. This CDR3 comprises 14 residues. The trim removed 3 bases at V and 7 bases at J, leaving 7 bases unmatched. Germline-derived CDR1 and CDR2 are KGHSH and LQKENI.

The chain recombines TRBV3-1 (or the pseudogene TRBV3-2) with TRBJ2-3; maybe TRBD1 (6 bases). Germline-derived CDR1 and CDR2 are LGHDT and YNNKEL (reference sequence). The CDR3 has 17 residues. V was shortened by 2 bases and J by 1 base, with 16 bases between the two germline ends. CDR3 sequence (DNA): TGTGCCAGCAGCCAACGGTTCGCGGCAGGGGGCACAGATACGCAGTATTTT. Protein product: CASSQRFAAGGTDTQYF.